This entry features one TCR beta chain sequence. It has no known antigen specificity. No much larger clone exists at a distance of one base, and base qualities are not known. The library was generated by 5' RACE. Sequencing was carried out with an Illumina HiSeq 2500. The second PCR ran for about 6 to 11 cycles and used a J-beta primer mix along with a sample-barcoded 5' primer. Each TCR beta cDNA molecule received a unique molecular identifier from a template-switch 5' adaptor carrying 12 random nucleotides. Each sample yielded at least 3 million CDR3-containing paired-end reads. The Mint cDNA synthesis kit, primed by a TRBC-specific oligonucleotide, was used to synthesize first-strand cDNA from all RNA. Following uracil-DNA glycosylase treatment, a first 18-cycle PCR with universal primers M1SS and BC2_uni_R was performed on all cDNA. In the authors' own workflow: Normalization of each sample was performed by random selection of 1 million high-quality reads, each carrying a distinct molecular identifier. Instead of being binned into consensus sequences, reads that shared molecular identifiers were thrown out. MiTCR, set to a Q25 quality threshold and the strictest error-elimination algorithm, was used for CDR3 identification, clonotype clustering and error correction. A nonparametric unseen species model using Euler transformation provided a lower-bound estimate of total TCR beta diversity. In TCRdb, the public reads were trimmed at Q25 with fastp and aligned with MiXCR, with productive beta chains retained. Each CDR3 protein gets just one entry, which takes the most common genes and DNA from the rows behind it. TCRdb's processing, not the study's, gives the V and J calls here. This sample holds 1.2 million to 1.5 million distinct CDR3 sequences; around 39% were observed only once. The ten largest clones capture 6.5% to 10% of the sample.

Systemically healthy Caucasian individuals from Russia, 35 to 50 in total and aged roughly 6 to 95 years, were included as donors. About 10 milliliters of peripheral blood were drawn from each donor into EDTA-treated Vacutainer tubes. Ficoll-Paque density-gradient centrifugation was used to isolate PBMCs, with at least 7 million per sample. Total RNA, at least 6 micrograms per sample, was extracted from PBMCs with Trizol reagent. Naive CD45RAhigh/CD27high T cell percentages were measured by flow cytometry on a PBMC aliquot from every donor. This record comes from a study of blood T cells in healthy people across ages (dated by TCRdb to the mid-2010s). Background on the whole study: In model experiments, template switching captured about one uniquely barcoded TCR beta cDNA molecule for every two T cells. The study measured age-related changes in TCR beta repertoire diversity using deep sequencing normalized with unique cDNA molecular identifiers. Four age groups were formed from the donors: young (average about 17 years), middle-aged (approximately 39), aged (about 62) and long-lived (around 82). To avoid experimental bias, donors of different ages were distributed randomly across sequencing lanes. The study analyzed two additional independent replicas of 1 million unique cDNA reads from the same blood draw for two donors, one aged 18 to 30 and one aged 80 or older.

Here is what the overall study found, with its caveats: Estimates of total diversity based on one million sequenced T cells were regarded as lower bounds and as underestimates. Conclusive comparison of naive and antigen-experienced compartments was prevented by the profiling of bulk unsorted PBMCs. The CMV infection status of donors was not known, potentially confounding age-related changes in expanded clonotypes. Observed TCR beta diversity per million T cells fell roughly linearly with age, and a significant reduction was already apparent by age roughly 40. There was a strong correlation between observed TCR beta diversity and the percentage of naive T cells measured by flow cytometry. Compared with the aged group, the long-lived group had more naive CD4+ T cells, fewer expanded clones and increased TCR diversity, a pattern suggesting age selection.

The clonotype originates from a woman younger than 35 in good health. The sample taken for sequencing was blood.

The sequence in DNA is TGTGCCAGCAGCCGACGCCCACAGGGGTACGGTGGCTACACCTTC. Its translation is CASSRRPQGYGGYTF. The chain is made from TRBV7-2 and TRBJ1-2; 7 junctional bases match TRBD1. Trimmed from V: 5 bases; trimmed from J: 7 bases; junction bases lacking a gene match: 13. Taken from the germline V gene, the CDR1 and CDR2 loops are SGHTA and FQGNSA. The CDR3 holds 15 amino acids from the cysteine to the phenylalanine. Just the 45-base CDR3 DNA is kept, in frame starting at base 1.